The 13 T cell receptor beta chains below were found in one sample sequenced in a study of CD8 T cells in ankylosing spondylitis. For these TCRs, the target antigens are not known. From the 5' RACE reads, TCRdb called clonotypes with MiXCR, one entry per CDR3 protein. The sample yields 750,000 to 850,000 distinct CDR3 sequences, 12% seen once. Study-wide findings and caveats: What appeared characteristic of ankylosing spondylitis blood was a TCR beta motif of eight highly homologous variants.

Sequences were obtained from blood, either unsorted or a sorted T cell fraction (not recorded which). The receptors here all came from a male donor with ankylosing spondylitis.

Only a few counts were recorded for this clonotype. V and J are TRBV28 and TRBJ2-7; D ambiguous. Germline loops: CDR1 MDHEN, CDR2 SYDVKM. The CDR3 length is 13 residues. Between the trimmed V and J ends, which lost 1 base and 4 bases, there was a span of 8 bases. DNA for the CDR3: TGTGCCAGCAGTTTATTACAGCAATACGAGCAGTACTTC. Translation: CASSLLQQYEQYF.

This clonotype was counted a few times. The V gene is TRBV15, the J gene TRBJ1-5; D remains ambiguous. Germline V gene lookup returns CDR1 LNHNV and CDR2 YYDKDF (reference sequence). This CDR3 comprises 13 residues. The ends were cut back, 5 bases at V and 11 bases at J, with 16 bases in the middle. CDR3 coding DNA: TGTGCCACCAGCCGGCAGTTACAATCAGCCCAGCATTTT. This translates into CATSRQLQSAQHF.

Ten or more counts support this clonotype. The chain is built from TRBV15 and TRBJ2-5; TRBD2 is a possible D gene (7 bases). CDR3 length: 15 amino acids. The germline CDR1 and CDR2 sequences are LNHNV and YYDKDF (reference sequence). Trimming took 0 bases from V and 7 from J, leaving 15 bases between them. CDR3 sequence reads: CATSRDRGARGTQYF. CDR3 in DNA: TGTGCCACCAGCAGAGATCGGGGGGCTCGGGGGACCCAGTACTTC.

The sample holds many counts of this clonotype. V gene TRBV6-6 combines with J gene TRBJ1-5, with TRBD1 as a possible D gene (5 bases). Germline V lookup: CDR1 MNHNY, CDR2 SVGAGI (reference sequence). The ends were cut back, 2 bases at V and 8 bases at J, with 10 bases in the middle. CDR3 size: 13 residues. The DNA for the CDR3 is TGTGCCAGCAGTTACCGGGGCGCGGAGCCCCAGCATTTT. Its translation is CASSYRGAEPQHF.

The chain couples TRBV6-2 or TRBV6-3 to TRBJ2-3; D is possibly TRBD2 (6 bases). CDR3 length: 14 amino acids. Deletions cut 5 bases from V and 4 bases from J, with 13 bases between. Germline CDR1 is MNHEY and CDR2 is SVGEGT. The CDR3 nucleotides are TGTGCCAGCAGTACTGCGGGAACTTCAGATACGCAGTATTTT. Its translation: CASSTAGTSDTQYF.

This clonotype was counted many times. This chain joins TRBV3-1 and TRBJ2-5, with 14 nucleotides matching TRBD2. This CDR3 is built from 17 residues. Germline CDR1 and CDR2: LGHDT and YNNKEL (reference sequence). Trimming removed 3 bases from V and 5 bases from J; junction bases left unmatched: 8. The CDR3 sequence is CASSQGLAGDPTETQYF. In DNA, the CDR3 is TGTGCCAGCAGCCAGGGACTAGCGGGAGACCCCACGGAGACCCAGTACTTC.

The chain couples TRBV18 to TRBJ2-3; D is perhaps TRBD1 (5 bases). Per germline, CDR1 KGHSH and CDR2 LQKENI. Between the trimmed V and J ends, which lost 3 bases and 4 bases, there was a span of 11 bases. The CDR3 has 14 amino acids. DNA of the CDR3: TGTGCCAGCTCACCGGAGACAGTTCCAGATACGCAGTATTTT. Translation: CASSPETVPDTQYF. The whole variable domain, filled in from reference TRBV18 and TRBJ2-3, reads NAGVMQNPRHLVRRRGQEARLRCSPMKGHSHVYWYRQLPEEGLKFMVYLQKENIIDESGMPKERFSAEFPKEGPSILRIQQVVRGDSAAYFCASSPETVPDTQYFGPGTRLTVL.

Ten or more counts support this clonotype. The rearrangement joins TRBV6-5 to TRBJ1-2, with unresolved D. Germline-derived CDR1 and CDR2 are MNHEY and SVGAGI. Trimming left V 7 bases short and J 8 bases short, with 11 bases between. The CDR3 extends over 11 amino acids. The CDR3: CASISIGGYTF. For the CDR3, the DNA is TGTGCCAGCATTTCGATTGGAGGCTACACCTTC.

This clonotype was seen once. This chain links TRBV20-1 with TRBJ2-4, with D possibly TRBD1 on 5 matching bases. Trimming removed 3 bases from V and 1 base from J, with 10 bases in between. This CDR3 is built from 14 residues. Germline CDR1 DFQATT, CDR2 SNEGSKA (reference sequence). DNA for the CDR3: TGCAGTGCTAGGCCCCCAGGGGCCAAAAACATTCAGTACTTC. The encoded protein is CSARPPGAKNIQYF.

This clonotype showed up many times. The CDR3 bases are TGCAGCGCTAACCGACAGGACCCTGAAGCTTTCTTT. It translates to CSANRQDPEAFF. The chain combines TRBV29-1 with TRBJ1-1; D is possibly TRBD1 (6 bases). Looked up from germline, CDR1 is SQVTM and CDR2 is ANQGSEA. The CDR3 contains 12 residues. The V gene lost 7 bases and the J gene lost 6 bases, with 15 bases spanning the gap.

This clonotype was seen many times. This chain joins TRBV12-3 or TRBV12-4 and TRBJ1-4; D call uncertain. The CDR3 is made up of 13 amino acids. V was shortened by 6 bases and J by 7 bases, with 12 bases between the two germline ends. The CDR3 region has the DNA TGTGCCAGCAGCCCCACCAGTGGTGAAAAACTGTTTTTT. This codes for CASSPTSGEKLFF.

This clonotype came up a few times. V gene TRBV7-2 combines with J gene TRBJ2-1, with TRBD2 identical over 10 bases. V shed 1 base, J shed 8 bases, and the junction held 8 bases outside the gene matches. The V gene's germline CDR1 is SGHTA and CDR2 FQGNSA. The CDR3 runs to 16 residues. CDR3: CASSLVASGSSDEQFF. The CDR3 DNA reads TGTGCCAGCAGCTTAGTAGCTAGCGGGAGTTCGGATGAGCAGTTCTTC.

The chain couples TRBV7-3 to TRBJ2-3, with a tentative D call TRBD1 (5 bases). Looked up from germline, CDR1 is SGHTA and CDR2 is FQGTGA. The CDR3 contains 14 residues. With 5 bases removed from V and 3 bases from J, the gap between germline ends came to 12 bases. The CDR3 reads CASSPAGPTDTQYF. CDR3 nucleotides: TGTGCCAGCAGCCCGGCAGGGCCGACAGATACGCAGTATTTT.